This section outlines one TCR beta chain sequence together with its context. Its specificity is not known. The sample originates from a study of T cell responses to AZD1222 COVID-19 vaccine. General study results and limits: Spike-specific TCR breadth and depth were elevated following two AZD1222 doses.

The assay was immunoSEQ multiplex PCR, and TCRdb's table has in-frame clones only and misses some. The sample records some 150,000 clones, around 93% being singletons. With 2 bases removed from V and 4 bases from J, the gap between germline ends came to 12 bases. The CDR3 spans 14 residues. CDR1 is SGHDT and CDR2 is YYEEEE in the germline V gene. The chain links TRBV5-6 to TRBJ2-5, with unresolved D. This specimen was peripheral blood, taken on day 0 of AZD1222 vaccination. The sequence derives from an adult in good health. Here the CDR3 reads CASSFGVVTETQYF. For the CDR3, the DNA is TGTGCCAGCAGCTTTGGTGTAGTGACAGAGACCCAGTACTTC.